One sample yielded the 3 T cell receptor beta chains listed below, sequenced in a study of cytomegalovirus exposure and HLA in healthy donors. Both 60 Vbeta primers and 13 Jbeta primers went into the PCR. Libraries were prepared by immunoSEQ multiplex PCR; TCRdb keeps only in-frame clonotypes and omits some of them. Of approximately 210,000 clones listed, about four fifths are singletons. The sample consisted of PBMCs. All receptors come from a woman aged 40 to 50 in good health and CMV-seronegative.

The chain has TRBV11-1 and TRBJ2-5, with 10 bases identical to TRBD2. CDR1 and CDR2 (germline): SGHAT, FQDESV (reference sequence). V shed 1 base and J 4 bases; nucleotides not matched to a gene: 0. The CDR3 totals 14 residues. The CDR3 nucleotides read TGTGCCAGCAGCTTAGGACTAGCGGGAGAGACCCAGTACTTC. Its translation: CASSLGLAGETQYF.

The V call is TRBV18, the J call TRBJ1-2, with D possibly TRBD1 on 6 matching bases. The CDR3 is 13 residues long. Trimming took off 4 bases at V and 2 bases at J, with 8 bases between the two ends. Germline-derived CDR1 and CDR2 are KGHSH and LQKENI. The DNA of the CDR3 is TGTGCCAGCTCACAACAGGGAAACTATGGCTACACCTTC. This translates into CASSQQGNYGYTF.

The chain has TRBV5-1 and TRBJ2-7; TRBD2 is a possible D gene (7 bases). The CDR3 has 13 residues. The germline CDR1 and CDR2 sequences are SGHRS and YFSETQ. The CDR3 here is CAGGVGDSYEQYF. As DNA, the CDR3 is TGCGCAGGGGGGGTCGGGGACTCCTACGAGCAGTACTTC. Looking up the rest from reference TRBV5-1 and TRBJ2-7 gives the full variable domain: KAGVTQTPRYLIKTRGQQVTLSCSPISGHRSVSWYQQTPGQGLQFLFEYFSETQRNKGNFPGRFSGRQFSNSRSEMNVSTLELGDSALYLCAGGVGDSYEQYFGPGTRLTVT.